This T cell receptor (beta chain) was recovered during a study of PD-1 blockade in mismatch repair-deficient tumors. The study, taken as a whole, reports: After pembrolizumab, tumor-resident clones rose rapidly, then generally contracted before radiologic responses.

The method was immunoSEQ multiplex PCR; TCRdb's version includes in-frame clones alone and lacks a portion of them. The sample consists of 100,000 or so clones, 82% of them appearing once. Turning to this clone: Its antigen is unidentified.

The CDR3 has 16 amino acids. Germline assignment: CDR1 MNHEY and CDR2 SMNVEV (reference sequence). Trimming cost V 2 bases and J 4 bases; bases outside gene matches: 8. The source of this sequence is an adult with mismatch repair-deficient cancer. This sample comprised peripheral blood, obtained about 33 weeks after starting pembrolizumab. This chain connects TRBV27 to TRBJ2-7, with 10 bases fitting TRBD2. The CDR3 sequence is CASSLTPGLATYEQYF. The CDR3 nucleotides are TGTGCCAGCAGTTTAACTCCGGGACTAGCGACTTACGAGCAGTACTTC.